The 8 T cell receptor beta chains listed next were all sequenced from one sample in a study of CD8 T cells in ankylosing spondylitis. TCRdb recomputed calls from the 5' RACE reads with MiXCR, one row per CDR3 protein. The sample lists 150,000 to 200,000 distinct CDR3 sequences, 15% to 20% occurring once. The specimen sequenced was blood, either unsorted or a sorted T cell fraction (not recorded which). The receptors originated from a male donor with ankylosing spondylitis or in good health (not recorded which).

The rearrangement links TRBV27 to TRBJ2-7; possibly TRBD1 or TRBD2 for D (5 bases each). With 8 bases removed from V and 6 bases from J, the gap between germline ends came to 20 bases. Germline V CDR1 and CDR2: MNHEY, SMNVEV (reference sequence). The CDR3 runs to 14 residues. The CDR3: CASRGGDHGGEQYF. The CDR3 DNA is TGTGCCAGCCGCGGTGGGGACCACGGAGGCGAGCAGTACTTC.

The chain is built from TRBV5-1 and TRBJ2-5; D possibly corresponds to TRBD2 (5 bases). The CDR3 has 14 amino acids. V lost 4 bases and J lost 2, with 12 bases in between. The V gene's germline CDR1 is SGHRS and CDR2 YFSETQ. The CDR3, as DNA: TGCGCCAGCAGCACACCGGGGTCACAAGAGACCCAGTACTTC. As protein: CASSTPGSQETQYF.

This clonotype was counted ten times or more. The chain combines TRBV5-1 with TRBJ2-3; a weak D match, TRBD2 (5 bases). Trimming left V 2 bases short and J 1 base short, with 5 bases between. The germline CDR1 and CDR2 sequences are SGHRS and YFSETQ. CDR3 length equals 13 residues. CDR3: CASSFSGTDTQYF. The CDR3 coding sequence is TGCGCCAGCAGCTTTAGCGGCACAGATACGCAGTATTTT.

This clonotype was seen repeatedly, ten times or more. This rearrangement joins TRBV18 to TRBJ2-3; TRBD2 matches at 7 bases. Germline lookup yields CDR1 KGHSH and CDR2 LQKENI. CDR3 length equals 15 residues. J was trimmed by 3 bases and V by 4 bases; bases with no gene match: 7. This CDR3 is CASSLKREGTDTQYF. Here the CDR3 DNA reads TGTGCCAGCTCACTCAAGCGGGAAGGAACAGATACGCAGTATTTT.

In its sample, this clonotype was seen a few times. This rearrangement joins TRBV2 to TRBJ2-2, with TRBD1 matching 8 bases. V was pared by 7 bases and J by 0 bases, with 1 base of the junction left unmatched. Germline V gene data show CDR1 as SNHLY and CDR2 as FYNNEI. CDR3 length: 14 amino acids. The CDR3 loop is CASIRGPNTGELFF. In nucleotides, the CDR3 is TGTGCCAGCATCAGGGGGCCGAACACCGGGGAGCTGTTTTTT.

The chain couples TRBV3-1 to TRBJ2-7; perhaps TRBD2 as D (6 bases). Germline V CDR1 and CDR2: LGHDT, YNNKEL (reference sequence). The CDR3 is 13 amino acids. V was trimmed by 1 base and J by 7 bases, leaving 11 bases between them. Written as DNA, the CDR3 is TGTGCCAGCAGCCAAGGGCAGGAGGGAGAGCAGTACTTC. It codes for CASSQGQEGEQYF.

This clonotype was recorded at least ten times. V and J are TRBV6-2 or TRBV6-3 and TRBJ2-2, with D perhaps TRBD1 (5 bases). Germline CDR1 is MNHEY and CDR2 is SVGEGT. This CDR3 spans 13 amino acids. V was pared by 0 bases and J by 6 bases, with 5 bases between. The chain's CDR3 is CASSYSGPGELFF. CDR3 DNA: TGTGCCAGCAGTTACTCGGGGCCCGGGGAGCTGTTTTTT.

The chain couples TRBV28 to TRBJ1-6; 7 bases map to TRBD1. V was clipped by 5 bases and J by 5 bases; unmatched bases: 3. Germline V lookup: CDR1 MDHEN, CDR2 SYDVKM. The CDR3 length is 14 residues. The CDR3: CASSRGQNNSPLHF. CDR3 sequence (DNA): TGTGCCAGCAGTCGGGGACAGAATAATTCACCCCTCCACTTT.